A single sample gave rise to the 26 T cell receptor beta chains below, sequenced in a study of blood T cells in healthy people across ages. Primers used in a second PCR of about 6 to 11 cycles were a sample-barcoded 5' primer and a J-beta primer mix. TCRdb used MiXCR to reprocess the 5' RACE reads, holding one entry per CDR3 protein. The data hold around 1,500,000 distinct CDR3 sequences, with about 28% observed a single time. Source material: blood. The receptors here all came from a woman under 40 in good health.

Regarding this clonotype: At one end, the junction sequence differs from germline, possibly due to a read error. The chain has TRBV28 and TRBJ2-5, with D possibly being TRBD1 (6 bases). CDR3 length: 14 residues. CDR1 MDHEN and CDR2 SYDVKM come from the germline V gene. The CDR3 bases are TGTGCCAGCAGTCTATGGGGGACACGAGAGACCCAGTACTTC. Protein product: CASSLWGTRETQYF.

This clonotype was recorded many times. V and J are TRBV20-1 and TRBJ2-5, with D unresolved. The CDR3 covers 11 residues. Germline assignment: CDR1 DFQATT and CDR2 SNEGSKA (reference sequence). Deletions cut 6 bases from V and 4 bases from J, with 9 bases between. Here the CDR3 DNA reads TGCAGTGCCAAGCGCGGAGAGACCCAGTACTTC. Translation: CSAKRGETQYF.

This clonotype has only a few counts. V and J are TRBV7-9 and TRBJ2-1, with D hard to call. Germline lookup yields CDR1 SEHNR and CDR2 FQNEAQ (reference sequence). Trimming stripped 4 bases from V and 3 bases from J, with 7 bases between. The CDR3 spans 13 residues. CDR3 loop: CASSSPHYNEQFF. The CDR3 coding sequence is TGTGCCAGCAGCTCCCCCCACTACAATGAGCAGTTCTTC.

A note on this clonotype: A much larger clonotype is one base distant, so this may be a read error. V usage is TRBV7-2 and J usage is TRBJ2-1, with TRBD1 identical over 8 bases. CDR1 SGHTA and CDR2 FQGNSA come from the germline V gene. CDR3 size: 15 residues. With V trimmed by 4 bases and J by 10 bases, 12 bases remained unmatched. The CDR3 DNA sequence: TGTGCCAGCAGCTCACGACAGGGGATGGGATACGAGCAGTTCTTC. It codes for CASSSRQGMGYEQFF.

V and J are TRBV21-1 and TRBJ2-1; the D call in the table, TRBD2, was not verified against the DNA. TRBV21-1 is noted as a pseudogene. The CDR3 spans 17 residues. CDR3 protein: CASRPGTSGRRRNERFF. CDR3 sequence (DNA): TGTGCCAGCAGGCCAGGGACTAGCGGGAGACGACGCAATGAGCGGTTCTTC.

This clonotype was observed at least ten times. The gene calls are TRBV6-6 and TRBJ2-7, with TRBD1 as a possible D gene (6 bases). Trimming removed 6 bases from V and 4 bases from J, with 10 bases in between. Germline V gives CDR1 MNHNY, CDR2 SVGAGI (reference sequence). The CDR3 contains 12 residues. Here the CDR3 reads CASRGTGYEQYF. In DNA form, the CDR3 reads TGTGCCAGCAGGGGAACAGGGTACGAGCAGTACTTC.

This clonotype came up many times. The chain employs TRBV12-3 or TRBV12-4 and TRBJ1-2; possible D gene TRBD1, 5 bases. The CDR3 is 13 residues long. Trimming cost V 3 bases and J 8 bases, with 13 bases left between them. Written as DNA, the CDR3 is TGTGCCAGCAGTTTCTCCCGAGGGGACGGCTACACCTTC. This codes for CASSFSRGDGYTF.

J is TRBJ2-3 and V is TRBV7-9; 7 positions match TRBD1. Looked up from germline, CDR1 is SEHNR and CDR2 is FQNEAQ (reference sequence). This CDR3 is 15 amino acids long. V lost 1 base to trimming and J lost 2 bases; unmatched junction nucleotides: 3. Here the CDR3 reads CASSLEGTVTDTQYF. The CDR3 nucleotides are TGTGCCAGCAGCTTAGAAGGGACAGTCACAGATACGCAGTATTTT. Looking up the rest from reference TRBV7-9 and TRBJ2-3 gives the full variable domain: DTGVSQNPRHKITKRGQNVTFRCDPISEHNRLYWYRQTLGQGPEFLTYFQNEAQLEKSRLLSDRFSAERPKGSFSTLEIQRTEQGDSAMYLCASSLEGTVTDTQYFGPGTRLTVL.

Ten or more counts support this clonotype. A junction end diverges from the germline sequence, so it may reflect a read error. The CDR3 DNA reads TGTGCCAGCAGCCCGGGGGGAACTAATGAAAAACTGTTTTTT. This translates into CASSPGGTNEKLFF. The V call is TRBV5-1, the J call TRBJ1-4; a weak D match, TRBD1 (5 bases). The CDR3 length is 14 residues. Germline V gene sequence: CDR1 SGHRS, CDR2 YFSETQ.

With respect to this clonotype: Sequence at one end of the junction differs from germline and may be a read error. This chain links TRBV7-6 with TRBJ2-1; 9 bases match TRBD1. CDR1 and CDR2 (germline): SGHVS, FNYEAQ. The CDR3 covers 16 residues. DNA for the CDR3: TGCGCCAGCAGCTTGGCCGGGACAGGGTCCTACAATGAGCAGTTCTTC. This gives the protein CASSLAGTGSYNEQFF.

Details on this clonotype: A much larger clonotype is one base distant, so this may be a read error. V and J are TRBV7-9 and TRBJ2-1; D remains ambiguous. The CDR3 is 12 residues long. Germline CDR1 and CDR2: SEHNR and FQNEAQ (reference sequence). CDR3 in DNA: TGTACCAGCAGCAGGTTTGGCAATGAGCAGTTCTTC. The encoded protein is CTSSRFGNEQFF. The entire variable domain, with the rest obtained from reference TRBV7-9 and TRBJ2-1, is as follows: DTGVSQNPRHKITKRGQNVTFRCDPISEHNRLYWYRQTLGQGPEFLTYFQNEAQLEKSRLLSDRFSAERPKGSFSTLEIQRTEQGDSAMYLCTSSRFGNEQFFGPGTRLTVL.

The chain employs TRBV20-1 and TRBJ2-1; D may be TRBD1 (6 bases). The CDR3 length is 15 residues. CDR1 is DFQATT, CDR2 SNEGSKA, per germline (reference sequence). With 3 bases removed from V and 3 bases from J, the gap between germline ends came to 15 bases. CDR3 DNA: TGCAGTGCTAGGGTTACAGGGAACCTCTACAATGAGCAGTTCTTC. Residues: CSARVTGNLYNEQFF.

On this clonotype: With a much larger clone just one base away, this may be a read error. This chain links TRBV29-1 with TRBJ2-4; D may be TRBD2 (6 bases). Germline V gene lookup returns CDR1 SQVTM and CDR2 ANQGSEA. The CDR3 has 14 residues. CDR3 nucleotides: TGCGGCGCCGGGGTTGGAGGGGCCAAAAACATTCAGTACTTC. This encodes CGAGVGGAKNIQYF. The whole variable domain, remainder taken from reference TRBV29-1 and TRBJ2-4, is SAVISQKPSRDICQRGTSLTIQCQVDSQVTMMFWYRQQPGQSLTLIATANQGSEATYESGFVIDKFPISRPNLTFSTLTVSNMSPEDSSIYLCGAGVGGAKNIQYFGAGTRLSVL.

This rearrangement joins TRBV28 to TRBJ1-1; no definite D call. This CDR3 has 12 amino acids. V shed 10 bases and J shed 6 bases, with 15 bases lying between them. The germline V gene encodes CDR1 MDHEN and CDR2 SYDVKM. The CDR3 coding sequence is TGTGCCATCCACACGAACGGGGCTGAAGCTTTCTTT. This translates into CAIHTNGAEAFF.

The genes are TRBV12-3 or TRBV12-4 and TRBJ1-5; no firm D call. The CDR3 spans 12 residues. The V end lost 5 bases, the J end lost 4 bases, and 6 bases lay between the germline ends. The CDR3 DNA reads TGTGCCAGCAGTACCTATAATCAGCCCCAGCATTTT. This codes for CASSTYNQPQHF.

The genes are TRBV12-3 or TRBV12-4 and TRBJ2-7; 12 bases map to TRBD2. The CDR3 length is 15 residues. The trim removed 5 bases at V and 3 bases at J, leaving 5 bases unmatched. The CDR3 DNA follows: TGTGCCAGCAGTCTCGGACTAGCGGGACGCTACGAGCAGTACTTC. It translates to CASSLGLAGRYEQYF.

The chain links TRBV20-1 to TRBJ2-1, with D possibly called TRBD1 or TRBD2 (5 bases each). The CDR3 sequence is 15 residues long. The V gene lost 0 bases and the J gene lost 7 bases, with 16 bases spanning the gap. Per the germline V gene, CDR1 is DFQATT and CDR2 is SNEGSKA (reference sequence). The DNA for the CDR3 is TGCAGTGCTAGAGATCGGGGCAGGGCGCTTAATGAGCAGTTCTTC. Its translation is CSARDRGRALNEQFF.

This clonotype was seen only a few times. The gene calls are TRBV13 and TRBJ2-5, with 11 positions matching TRBD2. Germline trimming cut 5 bases from V and 13 bases from J; bases unmatched to any gene: 12. The CDR3 extends over 14 amino acids. The germline gives CDR1 PRHDT, CDR2 FYEKMQ (reference sequence). CDR3 sequence (DNA): TGTGCCAGCAGCCCGGGACTAGCGGTCTACGAGCGGTACTTC. Its translation: CASSPGLAVYERYF.

This clonotype turned up a few times. The chain couples TRBV27 to TRBJ2-1; D is ambiguous. The CDR3 is 11 residues long. Looked up from germline, CDR1 is MNHEY and CDR2 is SMNVEV (reference sequence). V was clipped by 5 bases and J by 6 bases, with 5 bases between them. CDR3 in DNA: TGTGCCAGCAGTAACCCCAATGAGCAGTTCTTC. It codes for CASSNPNEQFF.

CDR3 region: CASSAAGFGRSSYNEQYF. As DNA, the CDR3 is TGTGCCAGCAGTGCGGCCGGTTTCGGGCGGAGCTCCTACAATGAGCAGTACTTC. The chain recombines TRBV6-1 with TRBJ2-1; no reliable D call. TRBJ2-7 matches the DNA end more closely, so the J call is doubtful. Per germline, CDR1 MNHNS and CDR2 SASEGT. This CDR3 comprises 18 residues.

This clonotype was observed a handful of times. This chain connects TRBV6-5 to TRBJ1-5; the D is unclear. V was pared by 2 bases and J by 1 base, with 18 bases between. Germline assignment: CDR1 MNHEY and CDR2 SVGAGI. This CDR3 is built from 18 residues. CDR3 nucleotides: TGTGCCAGCAGTTACCGTCCCCTGGGCGGAATGAGCAATCAGCCCCAGCATTTT. Translation gives CASSYRPLGGMSNQPQHF.

The V gene is TRBV20-1, the J gene TRBJ1-2; D is ambiguous. Germline-derived CDR1 and CDR2 are DFQATT and SNEGSKA (reference sequence). The CDR3 runs to 10 residues. The V gene lost 3 bases and the J gene lost 5 bases, with 4 bases spanning the gap. CDR3 nucleotides: TGCAGTGCTAGCCCGTATGGCTACACCTTC. It yields the protein CSASPYGYTF.

This chain joins TRBV7-2 and TRBJ2-3; D is tentatively TRBD1 or TRBD2 (5 bases each). CDR1 is SGHTA, CDR2 FQGNSA, per germline. V lost 6 bases, J lost 2 bases, and 18 bases lay in between. The length of the CDR3 is 16 residues. The CDR3 loop reads CASSSQGGLATDTQYF. For the CDR3, the DNA is TGTGCCAGCAGTTCTCAGGGCGGGTTGGCCACAGATACGCAGTATTTT.

In its sample, this clonotype was seen a few times. The rearrangement joins TRBV27 to TRBJ2-3; 9 bases are a match to TRBD2. CDR1 and CDR2 (germline): MNHEY, SMNVEV (reference sequence). V lost 7 bases to trimming and J lost 5 bases; unmatched junction nucleotides: 13. CDR3 length equals 16 residues. CDR3 nucleotide sequence: TGTGCCAGCAACCAACTACGCGGGGGGGCGGAAGATACGCAGTATTTT. Residues: CASNQLRGGAEDTQYF.

The rearrangement links TRBV30 to TRBJ1-2; D unclear. This CDR3 is built from 11 residues. CDR1 and CDR2 from the germline V gene are GTSNPN and SVGIG (reference sequence). V shed 4 bases and J shed 5 bases, with 8 bases lying between them. CDR3 in amino acids: CAWIWGYGYTF. In nucleotides, the CDR3 is TGTGCCTGGATCTGGGGTTATGGCTACACCTTC. Together with reference TRBV30 and TRBJ1-2, the CDR3 gives the full variable domain: SQTIHQWPATLVQPVGSPLSLECTVEGTSNPNLYWYRQAAGRGLQLLFYSVGIGQISSEVPQNLSASRPQDRQFILSSKKLLLSDSGFYLCAWIWGYGYTFGSGTRLTVV.

In its sample, this clonotype was seen a few times. V is TRBV5-1 and J is TRBJ2-3; D gene uncertain. Germline loops: CDR1 SGHRS, CDR2 YFSETQ. Trimming took off 3 bases at V and 4 bases at J, with 15 bases between the two ends. The CDR3 covers 15 residues. In nucleotides, the CDR3 is TGCGCCAGCAGCTCCAACCCAGAGAGTGCAGATACGCAGTATTTT. Encoded protein: CASSSNPESADTQYF.